These T cell receptor beta chains were read from a single sample in a study of T cell changes during pregnancy in multiple sclerosis. Only in-frame clones appear in the TCRdb table, and some are missing; sequencing was by immunoSEQ multiplex PCR. The repertoire holds about 59,000 clones, with about 94% as singletons. The specimen was CD8+ T cells from peripheral blood mononuclear cells, collected after pregnancy. These receptors were taken from a female donor with multiple sclerosis, enrolled in a pregnancy study. Each CDR3 is given with its conserved first and last residue. The D gene is left open where the match is weak. Expanded clones get a size class; other rows say once, few or many, or leave the size out.

j_call clone_size v_call d_call cdr3_nt cdr3_aa
TRBJ1-1 NA TRBV19 NA TGTGCCAGCGAGACAGGATCCACTGAAGCTTTCTTT CASETGSTEAFF
TRBJ2-1 NA TRBV5-4 TRBD2 TGTGCCAGCAGCTCCCACTTCGGACTAGCGGAGGGGGATGAGCAGTTCTTC CASSSHFGLAEGDEQFF
TRBJ2-7 NA TRBV6-5 TRBD2 TGTGCCACATCTTGGGGGCTAGCGGGCCACTACGAGCAGTACTTC CATSWGLAGHYEQYF
TRBJ1-5 NA TRBV6-5 NA TGTGCCAGCAGTACCCGAGGAGGGTCCAATCAGCCCCAGCATTTT CASSTRGGSNQPQHF
TRBJ1-1 NA TRBV7-9 TRBD1 TGTGCCAGCAGCCCCGGACAGGGAGCGGACACTGAAGCTTTCTTT CASSPGQGADTEAFF
TRBJ1-1 NA TRBV7-6 NA TGTGCCAGCAGTCCAAACCGGGGCACTGAAGCTTTCTTT CASSPNRGTEAFF
TRBJ1-5 NA TRBV28 TRBD1 TGTGCCAGCAGTCTCGGACAGGGAGTTCAGCCCCAGCATTTT CASSLGQGVQPQHF
TRBJ1-5 few TRBV7-6 NA TGTGCCAGCAGCCCCCTGGTGACAGATAATCAGCCCCAGCATTTT CASSPLVTDNQPQHF
TRBJ2-1 NA TRBV14 NA TGTGCCAGCAGCTCTCGCAGGCTAAATGAGCAGTTCTTC CASSSRRLNEQFF
TRBJ2-5 once TRBV7-9 NA TGTGCCAGCAGCTTAGTGGGCCGAGAGACCCAGTACTTC CASSLVGRETQYF
TRBJ2-3 NA TRBV9 TRBD2 TGTGCCAGCAGCGGTAGCGGGAGGGCCCTGACAGATACGCAGTATTTT CASSGSGRALTDTQYF
TRBJ1-2 NA TRBV27 TRBD1 TGTGCCAGCAGTTTGGGACAGGGCCCGTTAAACTATGGCTACACCTTC CASSLGQGPLNYGYTF
TRBJ2-1 NA TRBV28 TRBD2 TGTGCCACCCTAGCGGGCAATGAGCAGTTCTTC CATLAGNEQFF
TRBJ2-1 NA TRBV4-2 NA TGTGCCAGCAGCCAACCCTCCGTGGGCAGGGGCTCCCTCAGCTCCTACAATGAGCAGTTCTTC CASSQPSVGRGSLSSYNEQFF
TRBJ2-7 NA TRBV5-5 NA TGTGCCAGCGCCGGACACAACTCCTACGAGCAGTACTTC CASAGHNSYEQYF
TRBJ2-1 NA TRBV13 TRBD2 TGTGCCAGCAGCGGAACGGGACTAGCGGACCACAATGAGCAGTTCTTC CASSGTGLADHNEQFF
TRBJ2-5 NA TRBV5-1 TRBD1 TGCGCCAGCAGCTCAGCCGGGACAGGGCAAGAGACCCAGTACTTC CASSSAGTGQETQYF
TRBJ2-7 once TRBV6-1 TRBD2 TGTGCCAGCAGTGATAGCGGGGGGCTAGGGGAGCAGTACTTC CASSDSGGLGEQYF
TRBJ1-5 NA TRBV6-7 TRBD1 TGTGCCAGGTACAGGGGTGGTAAGAATCAGCCCCAGCATTTT CARYRGGKNQPQHF
TRBJ2-7 NA TRBV5-1 NA TGCGCCAGCAGCCCGACTACGTCTGGCGAGCAGTACTTC CASSPTTSGEQYF
TRBJ2-4 few TRBV7-2 NA TGTGCCAGCAGCGCACTTGACACTATTCAGTACTTC CASSALDTIQYF
TRBJ1-5 NA TRBV7-8 NA TGTGCCAGCAGCTTAGGGGGAGATCAGCGGGTCCAGCCCCAGCATTTT CASSLGGDQRVQPQHF
TRBJ2-5 NA TRBV19 TRBD2 TGTGCCAGTTCCTGGGGAACTAGCGGGAGGGCCAGGGAGACCCAGTACTTC CASSWGTSGRARETQYF
TRBJ2-7 NA TRBV6-5 TRBD2 TGTGCCAGCACCCCCGGACTAGCGGCCTCCTACGAGCAGTACTTC CASTPGLAASYEQYF
TRBJ2-1 once TRBV28 TRBD1 TGTGCCAGCAGTTTGGGGACAGGGGTATACAATGAGCAGTTCTTC CASSLGTGVYNEQFF
TRBJ1-5 NA TRBV7-9 NA TGTGCCAGCAGCTATGGACAGTCGAATCAGCCCCAGCATTTT CASSYGQSNQPQHF
TRBJ1-1 NA TRBV27 TRBD1 TGTGCCAGCAGTTCGGGACAGGGTATCTCTGAAGCTTTCTTT CASSSGQGISEAFF
TRBJ2-3 NA TRBV27 NA TGTGCCAGCAGTAGAACGCAGGGGACGCCGCAGTATTTT CASSRTQGTPQYF
TRBJ2-1 NA TRBV21-1 NA TGTGCCAGCAGCAAAGAGCGGGGGGGGCTAAACCGCAATGAGCAGTTCTTC CASSKERGGLNRNEQFF
TRBJ1-1 NA TRBV27 NA TGTGCCAGCAGTTTACAACGGGGTGAAGCTTTCTTT CASSLQRGEAFF
TRBJ2-7 NA TRBV5-5 TRBD1 TGTGCCAGCAGCTTCTGGACAGGGTCGGGCGAGCAGTACTTC CASSFWTGSGEQYF
TRBJ2-2 NA TRBV27 TRBD2 TGTGCCAGCAGTTTAGGAGCGGGAATCCCCGGGGAGCTGTTTTTT CASSLGAGIPGELFF
TRBJ2-7 NA TRBV27 NA TGTGCCAGCAGTTTAACCAGGGTCTCCGAGCAGTACTTC CASSLTRVSEQYF
TRBJ2-7 once TRBV5-5 TRBD1 TGTGCCAGCAGCGTGGACAGGGGGCCGTACGAGCAGTACTTC CASSVDRGPYEQYF
TRBJ2-1 once TRBV12-5 TRBD2 TGTGCTAGTGGTATCCAGACTAGCGGGAGAAGGGACAATGAGCAGTTCTTC CASGIQTSGRRDNEQFF
TRBJ2-7 NA TRBV6-1 TRBD2 TGTGCCAGCAGTGAAGCCGTTTTTGGGCTAGCGGGAGTCTACGAGCAGTACTTC CASSEAVFGLAGVYEQYF
TRBJ2-2 NA TRBV29-1 TRBD1 TGCAGCGCTGATAAAGGGACAGGGTCCGGGGAGCTGTTTTTT CSADKGTGSGELFF
TRBJ2-7 NA TRBV6-1 NA TGTGCCAGCAGCAACTACGAGCAGTACTTC CASSNYEQYF
TRBJ2-3 NA TRBV30 TRBD2 TGTGCCTGGAGACGGGGCGCCAGCGGGAGCGCAGATACGCAGTATTTT CAWRRGASGSADTQYF
TRBJ2-7 NA TRBV7-9 NA TGTGCCAGCAGCGCGTCAGGGGGGCCATTACGAGAGCAGTACTTC CASSASGGPLREQYF
TRBJ1-5 NA TRBV15 NA TGTGCCACCGGAGACGGACAGAATCAGCCCCAGCATTTT CATGDGQNQPQHF
TRBJ2-7 NA TRBV9 NA TGTGCCAGCAGCTCCCTCGGAGGCGAGCAGTACTTC CASSSLGGEQYF
TRBJ2-1 NA TRBV10-1 TRBD2 TGCGCCAGCAGTGAGTCGACGGGACTAGCGGCAAATGAGCAGTTCTTC CASSESTGLAANEQFF
TRBJ2-3 NA TRBV4-1 TRBD2 TGCGCCAGCAGCCAAGAGGCTAGCGGGAGAACAGATACGCAGTATTTT CASSQEASGRTDTQYF
TRBJ2-6 NA TRBV28 NA TGTGCCAGCAGTTCCACAGGGTATGGGGCCAACGTCCTGACTTTC CASSSTGYGANVLTF
TRBJ2-1 NA TRBV27 TRBD2 TGTGCCAGCAGTTTAAAGGGTAGCGGGACCTACAATGAGCAGTTCTTC CASSLKGSGTYNEQFF
TRBJ2-5 NA TRBV27 TRBD1 TGTGCCAGCAGTTCCCCGGGGACAGGCCAAGAGACCCAGTACTTC CASSSPGTGQETQYF